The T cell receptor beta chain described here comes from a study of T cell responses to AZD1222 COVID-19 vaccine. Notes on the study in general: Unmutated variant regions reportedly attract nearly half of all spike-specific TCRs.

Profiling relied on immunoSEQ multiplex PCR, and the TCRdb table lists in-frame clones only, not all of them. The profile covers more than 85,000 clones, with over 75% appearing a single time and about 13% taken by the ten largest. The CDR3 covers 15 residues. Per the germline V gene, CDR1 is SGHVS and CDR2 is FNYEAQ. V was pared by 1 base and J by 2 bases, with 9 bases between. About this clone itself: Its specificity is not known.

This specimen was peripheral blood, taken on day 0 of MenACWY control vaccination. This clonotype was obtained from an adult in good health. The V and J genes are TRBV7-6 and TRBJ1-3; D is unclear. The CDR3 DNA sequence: TGTGCCAGCAGCTTAGACAAAGGTCCTGGAAACACCATATATTTT. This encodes CASSLDKGPGNTIYF.